The 13 T cell receptor beta chains given below trace back to one sample, sequenced in a study of T cells after yellow fever vaccination. In TCRdb, the 5' RACE reads were re-called with MiXCR into one record per CDR3 protein. The data show fewer than 35,000 distinct CDR3 sequences, roughly a tenth seen once. The specimen comprised PBMCs, either bulk or a sorted T-cell subset (CD4+, CD8+, memory, or dextramer-sorted; not recorded which), sampled more than 14 days after the first yellow fever vaccination. The receptors were gathered from a man younger than 35 who received the YFV17D yellow fever vaccine.

Concerning this clonotype itself: This sequence may be a read error, since a much larger clone differs from it by one base. The V call is TRBV19, the J call TRBJ2-2; perhaps TRBD1 as D (5 bases). The CDR3 extends over 15 amino acids. Germline-derived CDR1 and CDR2 are LNHDA and SQIVND (reference sequence). CDR3 DNA sequence: TGTGACAGTAGTATTGGGGCAGAGAACACCGGGGAGCTGTTTTTT. This gives the protein CDSSIGAENTGELFF.

The rearrangement uses TRBV7-6 and TRBJ2-3; D unresolved. With 2 bases removed from V and 0 bases from J, the gap between germline ends came to 12 bases. This CDR3 comprises 16 residues. CDR1 is SGHVS, CDR2 FNYEAQ, per germline. The DNA of the CDR3 is TGTGCCAGCAGCTTAATGGGCCCCACTAGCACAGATACGCAGTATTTT. It translates to CASSLMGPTSTDTQYF.

This clonotype was observed a few times. CDR3 residues: CASSPAEGNEQFF. Here the CDR3 DNA reads TGTGCCAGCAGCCCGGCCGAAGGGAATGAGCAGTTCTTC. This chain links TRBV7-8 with TRBJ2-1; D is uncertain. CDR3 length equals 13 residues. The germline V gene has CDR1 SGHVS and CDR2 FQNEAQ. The V gene lost 5 bases and the J gene lost 7 bases, with 12 bases spanning the gap.

This clonotype was counted at least ten times. This rearrangement joins TRBV7-9 to TRBJ1-2; D is unresolved. The CDR3 extends over 15 amino acids. The germline gives CDR1 SEHNR, CDR2 FQNEAQ (reference sequence). V was pared by 7 bases and J by 2 bases, with 17 bases between. The DNA of the CDR3 is TGTGCCAGCACCAGAGATAGGCCATCGAACTATGGCTACACCTTC. It specifies CASTRDRPSNYGYTF. Filled out from reference TRBV7-9 and TRBJ1-2, the complete variable domain reads DTGVSQNPRHKITKRGQNVTFRCDPISEHNRLYWYRQTLGQGPEFLTYFQNEAQLEKSRLLSDRFSAERPKGSFSTLEIQRTEQGDSAMYLCASTRDRPSNYGYTFGSGTRLTVV.

This clonotype was counted ten times or more. V gene TRBV7-3 combines with J gene TRBJ1-2, with 7 bases matching TRBD1. This CDR3 has 13 amino acids. V was clipped by 4 bases and J by 8 bases; unmatched bases: 7. Germline CDR1 SGHTA, CDR2 FQGTGA. CDR3: CASSSQTGQGYTF. The CDR3 bases are TGTGCCAGCAGCTCCCAGACAGGGCAGGGCTACACCTTC.

Notes on this clonotype: A much larger clone sits a single nucleotide away, making a read error possible. Because it lacks the conserved phenylalanine or tryptophan at the end, this CDR3 is likely a read error. The chain has TRBV29-1 and TRBJ2-7, with 8 bases that match TRBD1. With V trimmed by 7 bases and J by 6 bases, 11 bases remained unmatched. The CDR3 runs 13 residues. Germline CDR1 reads SQVTM; CDR2 reads ANQGSEA. CDR3 protein: CSASGTGLGEQYC. As DNA, the CDR3 is TGCAGCGCCTCCGGGACAGGCCTGGGCGAGCAGTACTGC.

This clonotype came up many times. The V gene is TRBV5-6, the J gene TRBJ1-2, with D tentatively TRBD1 (5 bases). Germline CDR1 is SGHDT and CDR2 is YYEEEE. This CDR3 is 12 amino acids long. The germline V and J ends were trimmed by 0 bases and 7 bases, with 7 bases remaining between them. The CDR3 DNA reads as TGTGCCAGCAGCTTGGCCGACAGTGGCTACACCTTC. Translated, it gives CASSLADSGYTF.

In its sample, this clonotype was seen many times. The rearrangement links TRBV2 to TRBJ1-2; D is uncertain. Trimming took 3 bases from V and 3 from J, leaving 8 bases between them. The CDR3 totals 13 residues. Germline CDR1 is SNHLY and CDR2 is FYNNEI. The CDR3 DNA reads as TGTGCCAGCAGTGATTCGGCTTACTATGGCTACACCTTC. Translated, it gives CASSDSAYYGYTF.

This clonotype was counted at least ten times. DNA for the CDR3: TGTGCCAGCAGCGCCACTAACTATGGCTACACCTTC. This encodes CASSATNYGYTF. This chain connects TRBV9 to TRBJ1-2; no definite D call. Germline V lookup: CDR1 SGDLS, CDR2 YYNGEE. Trimming cost V 3 bases and J 0 bases, with 3 bases left between them. The CDR3 sequence is 12 residues long.

This clonotype was counted many times. This sequence joins TRBV27 and TRBJ2-3; TRBD1 might be the D (6 bases). From germline, CDR1 is MNHEY and CDR2 SMNVEV (reference sequence). The CDR3 has 15 residues. V was pared by 5 bases and J by 2 bases, with 14 bases between. The CDR3 loop is CASSPPGTPTDTQYF. CDR3 sequence (DNA): TGTGCCAGCAGTCCGCCCGGGACACCCACAGATACGCAGTATTTT.

This clonotype has ten or more counts. This chain uses TRBV11-2 with TRBJ1-2, with D possibly matching TRBD1 (5 bases). Deletions cut 2 bases from V and 4 bases from J, with 11 bases between. CDR3 length: 14 amino acids. The V gene's germline CDR1 is SGHAT and CDR2 FQNNGV. CDR3 bases: TGTGCCAGCAGCTTAACAGGAACTACCTATGGCTACACCTTC. It yields the protein CASSLTGTTYGYTF.

This clonotype was seen at least ten times. The chain recombines TRBV7-2 with TRBJ2-7, with D uncertain. Germline CDR1 reads SGHTA; CDR2 reads FQGNSA. The CDR3 covers 13 residues. V lost 6 bases and J 6 bases, leaving 15 bases between the germline ends. This chain's CDR3 is CASSEGPLSEQYV. The CDR3 DNA reads TGTGCCAGCAGTGAAGGCCCCCTTTCCGAGCAGTACGTC.

This clonotype was observed many times. This chain joins TRBV5-1 and TRBJ1-2, with D possibly TRBD1 on 5 matching bases. Germline V gene sequence: CDR1 SGHRS, CDR2 YFSETQ. The V gene lost 2 bases and the J gene lost 3 bases, with 8 bases spanning the gap. The CDR3 runs 13 residues. The CDR3 region has the DNA TGCGCCAGCAGCTTAGGGGAACACTATGGCTACACCTTC. Protein sequence: CASSLGEHYGYTF. The variable domain in full, with the rest retrieved from reference TRBV5-1 and TRBJ1-2, is KAGVTQTPRYLIKTRGQQVTLSCSPISGHRSVSWYQQTPGQGLQFLFEYFSETQRNKGNFPGRFSGRQFSNSRSEMNVSTLELGDSALYLCASSLGEHYGYTFGSGTRLTVV.